The 11 T cell receptor beta chains in this list originate from one sample, sequenced in a study of T cells in Graves' hyperthyroidism and ophthalmopathy. The TCR beta CDR3 regions underwent amplification using RNA transcripts as the source. Researchers ran a first-round RT-PCR on the TCR CDR3 using the HTBI primer set. TCRdb itself ran the multiplex PCR reads through MiXCR, one entry per CDR3 protein. Of approximately 500,000 distinct CDR3 sequences listed, approximately 44% are singletons. The sequenced sample consisted of peripheral blood or thyroid tissue (not recorded which). These receptors all stem from a woman under 30 with Graves' hyperthyroidism.

This clonotype showed up many times. CDR3 nucleotide sequence: TGTGCCATCCAGAGGGGGAACACTGAAGCTTTCTTT. Protein sequence: CAIQRGNTEAFF. The genes are TRBV12-3 or TRBV12-4 and TRBJ1-1, with D possibly being TRBD1 (5 bases). This CDR3 contains 12 residues. V lost 10 bases and J lost 1, with 10 bases in between.

This chain joins TRBV3-1 and TRBJ2-5; D remains ambiguous. The CDR3 spans 11 residues. Germline values: CDR1 LGHDT, CDR2 YNNKEL (reference sequence). V lost 3 bases and J 5 bases, leaving 4 bases between the germline ends. CDR3 sequence (DNA): TGTGCCAGCAGCCAGCTTGAGACCCAGTACTTC. Translating it yields CASSQLETQYF.

Points on this clonotype: This may be a read error, as it is one base from a much larger clone. This rearrangement joins TRBV6-5 to TRBJ1-2; no clear D gene. Trimming removed 2 bases from V and 8 bases from J, with 6 bases in between. The CDR3 runs to 11 residues. Germline-derived CDR1 and CDR2 are MNHEY and SVGAGI. CDR3 sequence reads: CASSYSRGYTF. CDR3 coding DNA: TGTGCCAGCAGTTACAGCAGGGGCTACACCTTC.

This clonotype was recorded at least ten times. The chain carries TRBV11-2 and TRBJ1-3, with D uncertain. The germline V and J ends were trimmed by 3 bases and 0 bases, with 6 bases remaining between them. The CDR3 totals 14 residues. Germline lookup yields CDR1 SGHAT and CDR2 FQNNGV. The CDR3 reads CASSLDHSGNTIYF. CDR3 coding DNA: TGTGCCAGCAGCTTGGACCACTCTGGAAACACCATATATTTT.

At least ten counts were recorded for this clonotype. V and J are TRBV5-1 and TRBJ2-7; D is unresolved. Germline values: CDR1 SGHRS, CDR2 YFSETQ. The CDR3 consists of 14 residues. The ends were cut back, 4 bases at V and 6 bases at J, with 17 bases in the middle. CDR3 sequence: CASSPMAWVSEQYF. The CDR3 region has the DNA TGCGCCAGCAGCCCCATGGCATGGGTATCCGAGCAGTACTTC.

This clonotype has a count of ten or more. DNA of the CDR3: TGTGCCAGCAGTGAAGCGCCGGTCTCCTACGAGCAGTACTTC. Translating gives CASSEAPVSYEQYF. The rearrangement joins TRBV2 to TRBJ2-7; D is ambiguous. Germline values: CDR1 SNHLY, CDR2 FYNNEI. This CDR3 is built from 14 residues. The germline V and J ends were trimmed by 0 bases and 0 bases, with 6 bases remaining between them.

At least ten counts were recorded for this clonotype. The chain combines TRBV20-1 with TRBJ1-3; a weak D match, TRBD1 (5 bases). There are 17 residues in the CDR3. V dropped 0 bases and J dropped 0 bases, with 15 bases sitting between them. The germline gives CDR1 DFQATT, CDR2 SNEGSKA (reference sequence). CDR3 in amino acids: CSARDGASSNSGNTIYF. The CDR3 DNA follows: TGCAGTGCTAGAGACGGGGCTTCGTCAAACTCTGGAAACACCATATATTTT.

The chain carries TRBV7-9 and TRBJ1-2, with 7 bases that match TRBD1. Germline assignment: CDR1 SEHNR and CDR2 FQNEAQ (reference sequence). The CDR3 runs 14 residues. V shed 5 bases, J shed 4 bases, and the junction held 7 bases outside the gene matches. CDR3 sequence reads: CASSSDRAGYGYTF. The CDR3 DNA is TGTGCCAGCAGCAGTGACAGGGCGGGCTATGGCTACACCTTC.

The chain is built from TRBV7-2 and TRBJ2-2; D is possibly TRBD1 (5 bases). V dropped 1 base and J dropped 5 bases, with 17 bases sitting between them. From germline, CDR1 is SGHTA and CDR2 FQGNSA. The CDR3 spans 17 residues. The chain's CDR3 is CASSLGQIFLQTGELFF. In DNA, the CDR3 is TGTGCCAGCAGCTTAGGACAGATTTTCCTACAGACCGGGGAGCTGTTTTTT.

This clonotype was seen more than once but under ten times. With a much larger clone just one base away, this may be a read error. The chain couples TRBV12-3 or TRBV12-4 to TRBJ1-2, with TRBD1 matching over 11 bases. The CDR3 is made up of 13 amino acids. V shed 7 bases, J shed 6 bases, and the junction held 4 bases outside the gene matches. This CDR3 reads CASTRTGGHGYTF. Written as DNA, the CDR3 is TGTGCCAGCACCAGGACAGGGGGCCATGGCTACACCTTC.

The CDR3 sequence: CASSEGASGRDEQYF. The CDR3 coding sequence is TGTGCCAGCAGTGAAGGGGCTAGCGGGAGGGACGAGCAGTACTTC. J is TRBJ2-7 and V is TRBV25-1; 12 bases match TRBD2. The CDR3 is made up of 15 amino acids. Germline values: CDR1 MGHDK, CDR2 SYGVNS. V gave up 2 bases and J gave up 5 bases; unmatched junction bases: 4.